This T cell receptor beta chain was obtained from a study of post-analysis software for immune sequencing data. Study conclusions and caveats: Analysis by F measure revealed that same-batch samples clustered strongly together.

This clonotype was seen at least ten times. As yet, its antigen is unknown. TCR beta cDNA libraries included unique molecular identifiers. TCRdb recomputed calls from the PCR reads with MiXCR, one row per CDR3 protein. The sample shows approximately 730,000 distinct CDR3 sequences, roughly 30% of them seen only once. The clonotype originates from a girl aged 5-17 years with multiple sclerosis. The sequenced material came from blood.

The CDR3 reads CATSRLAGADTQYF. As DNA, the CDR3 is TGTGCCACCAGCAGACTAGCGGGAGCAGATACGCAGTATTTT. The J gene is TRBJ2-3, the V gene TRBV15; 10 bases line up with TRBD2. The length of the CDR3 is 14 residues. Germline V gene data show CDR1 as LNHNV and CDR2 as YYDKDF (reference sequence). V lost 2 bases, J lost 4 bases, and 0 bases stayed unmatched.